This TCR beta chain was profiled in a study of blood T cell repertoires in COVID-19. Across the whole study: Sites across the United States, Italy and Spain contributed samples from acute and convalescent COVID-19. T cells, B-cell-depleted T cells, or PBMCs supplied cDNA or gDNA.

Authors' analysis steps: Amplification with reference gene primers provided the estimates of nucleated cell counts. Profiling relied on immunoSEQ multiplex PCR, and the TCRdb table lists in-frame clones only, not all of them. V, J and clone size derive from that table, while D and trimming were established from the DNA sequence. Seen here are some 180,000 clones, approximately 92% observed once, and the top ten hold about 0.54%. Germline V gene data show CDR1 as KGHSY and CDR2 as FQNENV. V was clipped by 3 bases and J by 5 bases, with 16 bases between them. The CDR3 spans 15 residues. The sequencing sample was made of peripheral blood. The chain carries TRBV16 and TRBJ2-5; no reliable D call. The clonotype comes from a man aged 45-65 years with acute or convalescent COVID-19. The CDR3 DNA is TGTGCCAGCAGCCAGGAGACCGGAATATCGGAGACCCAGTACTTC. Its translation: CASSQETGISETQYF.